There are a few counts of the clone carrying this TCR beta chain. Its target is not known. This sample is part of a study of glioma-infiltrating T cells. Study results and caveats: Tissue-blood divergence was below expectation in non-neoplastic patients, above in gliomas.

TCR alpha and beta CDR3 regions were amplified from RNA using iRepertoire nested multiplex PCR. TCRdb passed the multiplex PCR reads through MiXCR, listing each CDR3 protein once. The sample shows under 150,000 distinct CDR3 sequences, approximately 39% of them seen only once. Germline V gene data show CDR1 as WSHSY and CDR2 as SAAADI. The V gene end was trimmed by 8 bases and the J gene end by 8 bases; junction bases not matched to a gene: 3. The CDR3 consists of 11 residues. Source material: glioma tissue, nonneoplastic brain tissue, or PBMCs (not recorded which). The TCR originated in a human donor with low-grade glioma or glioblastoma, undergoing nonglioma brain surgery, or in good health (not recorded which). The chain uses TRBV10-2 and TRBJ2-1, with 7 bases that match TRBD2. This CDR3 is CASGGGDEQFF. The DNA for the CDR3 is TGCGCCAGCGGGGGGGGGGATGAGCAGTTCTTC.